The next 20 T cell receptor beta chains were all read from a single sample in a study of blood T cell repertoires in COVID-19. Method: immunoSEQ multiplex PCR; TCRdb's copy keeps in-frame clones and lacks some. The sample gives just over 250,000 clones, 70% to 90% of which show up once; over 2% is in the top ten. The sequencing sample was made of peripheral blood. These receptors all stem from a woman aged 45-59 years with acute or convalescent COVID-19.

This clone occurred a few times. This chain joins TRBV11-2 and TRBJ2-7, with D possibly matching TRBD2 (6 bases). CDR3 length: 15 residues. V was shortened by 1 base and J by 0 bases, with 10 bases between the two germline ends. CDR1 and CDR2 from the germline V gene are SGHAT and FQNNGV. The DNA for the CDR3 is TGTGCCAGCAGCTTAGCTTTAGCGGTCTCCTACGAGCAGTACTTC. Protein sequence: CASSLALAVSYEQYF.

The gene calls are TRBV7-3 and TRBJ1-1; possible D gene TRBD1, 6 bases. The CDR3 has 15 amino acids. CDR1 is SGHTA and CDR2 is FQGTGA in the germline V gene. Trimming left V 1 base short and J 1 base short, with 10 bases between. CDR3 coding DNA: TGTGCCAGCAGCTTAATGGCAGGGGCGAACACTGAAGCTTTCTTT. Protein sequence: CASSLMAGANTEAFF.

The J gene is TRBJ2-7, the V gene TRBV18, with 8 positions matching TRBD2. The CDR3 sequence is 15 residues long. In germline, CDR1 is KGHSH, CDR2 LQKENI. With V trimmed by 2 bases and J by 5 bases, 8 bases remained unmatched. This CDR3 reads CASSPSPGGPHEQYF. The CDR3 bases are TGTGCCAGCTCACCATCTCCGGGAGGGCCCCACGAGCAGTACTTC.

CDR3 amino acids: CASSVVPLGTDEQFF. In DNA, the CDR3 is TGTGCCAGCAGCGTAGTTCCGTTGGGGACTGATGAGCAGTTCTTC. The chain couples TRBV9 to TRBJ2-1; TRBD2 might be the D (6 bases). The CDR3 is 15 amino acids. Per germline, CDR1 SGDLS and CDR2 YYNGEE. The V and J ends lost 0 bases and 8 bases respectively, with 15 bases between them. Based on the CDR3 plus reference TRBV9 and TRBJ2-1, the full variable domain is DSGVTQTPKHLITATGQRVTLRCSPRSGDLSVYWYQQSLDQGLQFLIQYYNGEERAKGNILERFSAQQFPDLHSELNLSSLELGDSALYFCASSVVPLGTDEQFFGPGTRLTVL.

The chain recombines TRBV9 with TRBJ2-7; D remains unclear. V shed 1 base and J shed 0 bases, with 11 bases lying between them. This CDR3 has 15 residues. CDR1 is SGDLS and CDR2 is YYNGEE in the germline V gene. CDR3 bases: TGTGCCAGCAGCGTATCTAGTCGCTTCTCCTACGAGCAGTACTTC. Translation: CASSVSSRFSYEQYF.

The chain recombines TRBV29-1 with TRBJ1-1; TRBD1 is a possible D gene (6 bases). Germline-derived CDR1 and CDR2 are SQVTM and ANQGSEA. Trimming cost V 3 bases and J 0 bases, with 8 bases left between them. This CDR3 is 13 amino acids long. This chain's CDR3 is CSVEGQLNTEAFF. The CDR3 DNA reads TGCAGCGTTGAGGGACAACTGAACACTGAAGCTTTCTTT.

There are a few counts of this clone. The CDR3 nucleotides are TGTGCCAGCAGCCTCAGGGGGATCCCAGGAGTCACTAATGAAAAACTGTTTTTT. Translated, it gives CASSLRGIPGVTNEKLFF. This chain links TRBV9 with TRBJ1-4, with 7 positions matching TRBD1. Per the germline V gene, CDR1 is SGDLS and CDR2 is YYNGEE. The CDR3 extends over 18 amino acids. Trimming at V came to 4 bases and at J to 2 bases, leaving 14 bases not matched to a gene.

V is TRBV11-2 and J is TRBJ1-5; D call uncertain. Germline loops: CDR1 SGHAT, CDR2 FQNNGV. This CDR3 is built from 13 residues. Trimming removed 5 bases from V and 5 bases from J, with 10 bases in between. The CDR3 loop is CASSKLMDQPQHF. The DNA for the CDR3 is TGTGCCAGCAGCAAGCTGATGGATCAGCCCCAGCATTTT.

The chain employs TRBV6-5 and TRBJ1-4; 7 bases match TRBD1. The CDR3 contains 14 residues. CDR1 and CDR2 from the germline V gene are MNHEY and SVGAGI. After removal of 6 bases from V and 6 bases from J, the junction contained 7 bases not matched to a gene. The CDR3 region is CASSLTGRDEKLFF. The CDR3 coding sequence is TGTGCCAGCAGCCTGACAGGGCGGGATGAAAAACTGTTTTTT.

The chain links TRBV28 to TRBJ2-7, with 9 bases lining up with TRBD1. Looked up from germline, CDR1 is MDHEN and CDR2 is SYDVKM. The ends lost 3 bases at V and 4 bases at J; junction bases unmatched: 10. The CDR3 has 16 amino acids. CDR3 DNA sequence: TGTGCCAGCAGTTTGTCCCCGGGACAGGGAGGGTACGAGCAGTACTTC. It is translated as CASSLSPGQGGYEQYF.

This clone has a handful of counts. The V call is TRBV30, the J call TRBJ2-7; TRBD2 aligns across 7 bases. Germline loops: CDR1 GTSNPN, CDR2 SVGIG (reference sequence). CDR3 length equals 14 residues. J lost 2 bases, V lost 0 bases, and 4 bases had no gene match. In DNA form, the CDR3 reads TGTGCCTGGAGTGTTGGCGGGAGCACCTACGAGCAGTACTTC. Translation gives CAWSVGGSTYEQYF.

The V call is TRBV28, the J call TRBJ1-5, with 7 bases aligning to TRBD1. The V gene's germline CDR1 is MDHEN and CDR2 SYDVKM. V trimming: 6 bases; J trimming: 5 bases; junction bases outside the gene matches: 10. The CDR3 totals 15 residues. DNA for the CDR3: TGTGCCAGCAGGAAAACCGGGACAGCAGATCAGCCCCAGCATTTT. Its protein product is CASRKTGTADQPQHF.

The CDR3 region is CATGTEKYSNQPQHF. The CDR3 DNA is TGTGCCACTGGGACAGAAAAGTATAGCAATCAGCCCCAGCATTTT. V is TRBV15 and J is TRBJ1-5; 7 positions agree with TRBD1. Germline assignment: CDR1 LNHNV and CDR2 YYDKDF (reference sequence). The CDR3 covers 15 residues. The V and J ends lost 9 bases and 0 bases, in that order; junction bases with no gene match: 8.

CDR3 sequence (DNA): TGCGCCAGCAGCCAAGAGGCCAGGCCTCTCACAGATACGCAGTATTTT. The encoded protein is CASSQEARPLTDTQYF. V usage is TRBV4-1 and J usage is TRBJ2-3, with D unclear. Germline V gene data show CDR1 as MGHRA and CDR2 as YSYEKL. The CDR3 totals 16 residues. The V and J ends lost 0 bases and 2 bases respectively, with 12 bases between them.

The rearrangement uses TRBV30 and TRBJ1-1; no clear D gene. There are 13 residues in the CDR3. Germline assignment: CDR1 GTSNPN and CDR2 SVGIG (reference sequence). Trimming left V 3 bases short and J 1 base short, with 9 bases between. This CDR3 reads CAWRVSTNTEAFF. DNA for the CDR3: TGTGCCTGGAGGGTTAGTACGAACACTGAAGCTTTCTTT.

V is TRBV19 and J is TRBJ2-2; 12 bases line up with TRBD2. With 6 bases clipped from V and 0 bases from J, the junction kept 5 bases outside the gene matches. From germline, CDR1 is LNHDA and CDR2 SQIVND (reference sequence). The CDR3 has 17 residues. The CDR3 coding sequence is TGTGCCAGTAGAACACTAGCGGGAGGACCGAACACCGGGGAGCTGTTTTTT. It translates to CASRTLAGGPNTGELFF.

As for this clone: This CDR3 is also generated by other DNA sequences in the sample. The gene calls are TRBV28 and TRBJ1-2, with no clear D. The germline V gene has CDR1 MDHEN and CDR2 SYDVKM. This CDR3 is 12 amino acids long. The V end was cut by 6 bases, the J end by 2 bases, with 7 bases between. As DNA, the CDR3 is TGTGCCAGCAGAACGGTGAACTATGGCTACACCTTC. It codes for CASRTVNYGYTF.

The chain carries TRBV19 and TRBJ1-1; no clear D. The CDR3 is 14 residues long. V lost 4 bases, J lost 0 bases, and 9 bases lay in between. Per the germline V gene, CDR1 is LNHDA and CDR2 is SQIVND (reference sequence). The CDR3 DNA sequence: TGTGCCAGTAGTAGGAGGACGGTGAACACTGAAGCTTTCTTT. It is translated as CASSRRTVNTEAFF.

The genes are TRBV30 and TRBJ1-2; possibly TRBD1 for D (6 bases). Germline V lookup: CDR1 GTSNPN, CDR2 SVGIG (reference sequence). This CDR3 region has 16 residues. Trimming took 1 base from V and 5 from J, leaving 20 bases between them. The CDR3 is CAWSASEGVWVYGYTF. The CDR3 region has the DNA TGTGCCTGGAGTGCCTCTGAGGGGGTTTGGGTTTATGGCTACACCTTC.

CDR3 protein: CSVTGASTEAFF. The CDR3 nucleotides are TGCAGCGTAACAGGGGCGTCCACTGAAGCTTTCTTT. The rearrangement links TRBV29-1 to TRBJ1-1; 7 nucleotides line up with TRBD1. This CDR3 comprises 12 residues. Germline V CDR1 and CDR2: SQVTM, ANQGSEA. The trim removed 6 bases at V and 4 bases at J, leaving 5 bases unmatched.